The T cell receptor beta chain under discussion was sequenced for a study of molecular identifiers for immune sequencing clone quantification. Study at large: Four of five splits of RNA from around 18,000 or 91,000 naive CD8 cells were sequenced in replicates.

This clonotype has a handful of counts. Its matching antigen is unknown. Looked up from germline, CDR1 is LGHNA and CDR2 is YSLEER. V lost 10 bases and J 3 bases, leaving 13 bases between the germline ends. The CDR3 has 12 amino acids. TCRdb reanalysed the PCR reads using MiXCR and keeps one entry per CDR3 protein. This sample has hundreds of thousands of distinct CDR3 sequences, with 24% found just once. Study results and limitations: Detectable among some 1 million naive cells, according to reports, was Jurkat TCR RNA spiked in from one cell. Molecules of identical TCR sharing a barcode could underestimate highly expanded clone sizes. In naive cells, clones above 20 RNA copies held under 1% of molecules, whereas in effector cells they held over 98%.

Input material: naive CD8+ T cells from blood, with Jurkat cell RNA spiked in. Subset indicated: FACS-sorted CD8+CD4-CCR7+CD45RA+ naive T cells. The chain joins TRBV4-3 to TRBJ2-7; D ambiguous. The receptor's source is a human donor in good health. Some libraries in this study had Jurkat cell RNA spiked in. The CDR3 loop is CAIPNWGYEQYF. The CDR3 DNA sequence: TGCGCCATCCCAAACTGGGGCTACGAGCAGTACTTC.